The next 19 T cell receptor beta chains were all read from a single sample in a study of blood T cell repertoires in COVID-19. TCRdb keeps only in-frame clones here, not all; method: immunoSEQ multiplex PCR. The sample yields about 120,000 clones, 85% to 90% seen once. The material sequenced was peripheral blood. These receptor sequences come from a man at least 80 years old with acute or convalescent COVID-19.

J is TRBJ2-7 and V is TRBV24-1; 7 nucleotides line up with TRBD2. V lost 9 bases, J lost 5 bases, and 9 bases stayed unmatched. This CDR3 spans 13 amino acids. From germline, CDR1 is KGHDR and CDR2 SFDVKD. The DNA of the CDR3 is TGTGCCACCGGACCGGGCGGGAGAAACGAGCAGTACTTC. It encodes CATGPGGRNEQYF.

For this clone: Distinct nucleotide sequences in the sample also encode this CDR3. The genes are TRBV2 and TRBJ1-4, with TRBD1 matching 7 bases. The germline CDR1 and CDR2 sequences are SNHLY and FYNNEI. The trim removed 2 bases at V and 0 bases at J, leaving 0 bases unmatched. The CDR3 contains 15 residues. CDR3 in DNA: TGTGCCAGCAGTGAAACAGGGGCAACTAATGAAAAACTGTTTTTT. Residues: CASSETGATNEKLFF.

The J gene is TRBJ1-4, the V gene TRBV15; no reliable D call. The CDR3 runs to 14 residues. V lost 0 bases and J lost 8, with 10 bases in between. Germline V gene lookup returns CDR1 LNHNV and CDR2 YYDKDF (reference sequence). The CDR3, as DNA: TGTGCCACCAGCAGAGACCCCGGGAAGGAAAAACTGTTTTTT. Its translation: CATSRDPGKEKLFF.

The chain recombines TRBV7-9 with TRBJ2-1; weak D call: TRBD2 (6 bases). The CDR3 totals 15 residues. V lost 1 base to trimming and J lost 9 bases, with 16 bases between them. Germline V gene sequence: CDR1 SEHNR, CDR2 FQNEAQ (reference sequence). CDR3 in DNA: TGTGCCAGCAGCTTAGGACGGTGGAGGGAGAGTGAGCAGTTCTTC. It specifies CASSLGRWRESEQFF.

This chain links TRBV6-5 with TRBJ1-6; tentatively, D is TRBD1 (5 bases). Germline assignment: CDR1 MNHEY and CDR2 SVGAGI. The CDR3 totals 12 residues. Trimming removed 4 bases from V and 9 bases from J, with 7 bases in between. Here the CDR3 reads CASSSRVSPLHF. CDR3 bases: TGTGCCAGCAGTTCCAGGGTTTCACCCCTCCACTTT.

This chain connects TRBV28 to TRBJ1-1, with 7 bases matching TRBD1. The CDR3 contains 14 residues. V was clipped by 6 bases and J by 5 bases; unmatched bases: 9. The germline V gene has CDR1 MDHEN and CDR2 SYDVKM. CDR3 DNA: TGTGCCAGCAGCAATACAGGGGTCTGGACTGAAGCTTTCTTT. It is translated as CASSNTGVWTEAFF.

The count of this clone is one. J is TRBJ1-1 and V is TRBV24-1, with D unresolved. This CDR3 spans 13 amino acids. Germline V gene data show CDR1 as KGHDR and CDR2 as SFDVKD. V gave up 6 bases and J gave up 0 bases, with 7 bases separating them. The CDR3 region has the DNA TGTGCCACCAGTAAGGAGATGAACACTGAAGCTTTCTTT. Its translation is CATSKEMNTEAFF.

This rearrangement joins TRBV24-1 to TRBJ2-1, with 13 bases fitting TRBD2. The CDR3 covers 16 residues. Trimming at V came to 4 bases and at J to 6 bases, leaving 5 bases not matched to a gene. CDR1 and CDR2 from the germline V gene are KGHDR and SFDVKD. The CDR3 DNA is TGTGCCACCAGTGAACCCGGGACTAGCGGGATCAATGAGCAGTTCTTC. It translates to CATSEPGTSGINEQFF.

This clone was counted a single time. This sample also contains other DNA sequences that code for the same CDR3. This chain joins TRBV5-4 and TRBJ2-7; D unclear. Germline values: CDR1 SGHNT, CDR2 YYREEE (reference sequence). The CDR3 length is 13 residues. Trimming removed 0 bases at V and 3 bases at J, with 7 bases between. In DNA, the CDR3 is TGTGCCAGCAGCTTGGGAAGTAGCTACGAGCAGTACTTC. Translated, it gives CASSLGSSYEQYF.

This clone was seen once. The rearrangement joins TRBV10-3 to TRBJ2-3, with D perhaps TRBD2 (6 bases). The length of the CDR3 is 14 residues. In germline, CDR1 is ENHRY, CDR2 SYGVKD. Deletions cut 7 bases from V and 0 bases from J, with 11 bases between. CDR3 DNA: TGTGCCATCACCACCGGGACTAGCACAGATACGCAGTATTTT. This codes for CAITTGTSTDTQYF.

The rearrangement uses TRBV7-2 and TRBJ2-3; TRBD1 aligns across 7 bases. Germline CDR1 and CDR2: SGHTA and FQGNSA. The V and J ends lost 4 bases and 2 bases, in that order; junction bases with no gene match: 3. The CDR3 contains 14 residues. CDR3 coding DNA: TGTGCCAGCAGCTCTGACAGGGCCACAGATACGCAGTATTTT. This codes for CASSSDRATDTQYF.

This clone appeared a single time. The V gene is TRBV25-1, the J gene TRBJ2-7; TRBD2 aligns across 7 bases. Germline CDR1 is MGHDK and CDR2 is SYGVNS. V shed 2 bases, J shed 2 bases, and the junction held 3 bases outside the gene matches. The CDR3 totals 14 residues. The CDR3 region has the DNA TGTGCCAGCAGTGAAGGAGCGGGACCCTACGAGCAGTACTTC. This codes for CASSEGAGPYEQYF.

The V gene is TRBV19, the J gene TRBJ2-1; weak D call: TRBD2 (5 bases). Germline V lookup: CDR1 LNHDA, CDR2 SQIVND (reference sequence). The CDR3 runs to 13 residues. V lost 1 base and J lost 14, with 15 bases in between. The CDR3 sequence: CASSIVGGEPKFF. The DNA of the CDR3 is TGTGCCAGTAGTATAGTAGGTGGGGAGCCCAAGTTCTTC.

J is TRBJ2-1 and V is TRBV2; 7 positions agree with TRBD2. Germline V gene data show CDR1 as SNHLY and CDR2 as FYNNEI. V was clipped by 2 bases and J by 5 bases; unmatched bases: 3. CDR3 length: 14 amino acids. CDR3 bases: TGTGCCAGCAGTGAAACTAGCGCGAACAATGAGCAGTTCTTC. Translating it yields CASSETSANNEQFF.

The chain employs TRBV27 and TRBJ1-1; D remains ambiguous. The germline V gene encodes CDR1 MNHEY and CDR2 SMNVEV (reference sequence). Trimming removed 7 bases from V and 7 bases from J, with 19 bases in between. This CDR3 spans 14 amino acids. CDR3 region: CASKTGESRLEAFF. The CDR3 DNA is TGTGCCAGCAAAACCGGGGAGTCACGACTTGAAGCTTTCTTT.

The CDR3, as DNA: TGTGCCAGCAGTCCGAACGACGGAGGAGGGGGCTACACCTTC. This gives the protein CASSPNDGGGGYTF. The genes are TRBV28 and TRBJ1-2, with D unresolved. The CDR3 is 14 amino acids. Germline CDR1 is MDHEN and CDR2 is SYDVKM. V was shortened by 5 bases and J by 8 bases, with 18 bases between the two germline ends.

This clone has just a few counts. The chain carries TRBV5-6 and TRBJ1-5; D remains unclear. CDR3 size: 13 residues. V lost 0 bases, J lost 4 bases, and 5 bases lay in between. CDR1 is SGHDT, CDR2 YYEEEE, per germline. CDR3 loop: CASSLGRNQPQHF. For the CDR3, the DNA is TGTGCCAGCAGCTTGGGCAGGAATCAGCCCCAGCATTTT.

In this sample, this clone turned up once. The chain links TRBV27 to TRBJ1-2; 8 bases line up with TRBD1. This CDR3 is built from 13 residues. Losses at the gene ends were 6 bases for V and 3 bases for J; bases not matched to a gene: 3. Per the germline V gene, CDR1 is MNHEY and CDR2 is SMNVEV (reference sequence). The CDR3, as DNA: TGTGCCAGCAGCACAGGGGGTCACTATGGCTACACCTTC. Protein product: CASSTGGHYGYTF.

J is TRBJ1-2 and V is TRBV5-1; D might be TRBD1 (6 bases). Trimming removed 0 bases at V and 8 bases at J, with 8 bases between. The CDR3 consists of 12 residues. The germline V gene encodes CDR1 SGHRS and CDR2 YFSETQ. The CDR3, as DNA: TGCGCCAGCAGCTTGGCAGGGGAGGGCTACACCTTC. Encoded protein: CASSLAGEGYTF.